This note documents a single TCR beta chain sequence. Its antigen is as yet unknown. The data stem from a study of CD8 T cells in Susac syndrome. Findings of the study overall: The study recognized that its TCR sequencing and HLA analysis covered a relatively small number of individuals.

V gave up 4 bases and J gave up 1 base; unmatched junction bases: 3. The CDR3 is 16 residues long. Germline V gene sequence: CDR1 SGDLS, CDR2 YYNGEE. Random hexamers primed reverse transcription of roughly 0.5 to 1 ug RNA. Amplification of TCR beta CDR3 across 54 Vbeta and 13 Jbeta was performed with immunoSEQ multiplex PCR. TCRdb independently ran MiXCR on the immunoSEQ multiplex PCR reads; one entry per CDR3 protein. The repertoire includes roughly 130,000 distinct CDR3 sequences, 90% to 95% of them detected once, and around 0.12% sits in the top ten. TCR beta was sequenced from blood CD8+ and CD4+ T cells. TEMRA cells underwent FACS enrichment and CD8+ and CD4+ T cells underwent negative isolation.

The chain carries TRBV9 and TRBJ1-5; 12 bases fit TRBD1. Material: CD4+ T cells from PBMCs. This TCR was sampled from a human donor in good health. The CDR3 nucleotides read TGTGCCAGCAGCATTGGGACAGGGGGCAGCAATCAGCCCCAGCATTTT. Translated: CASSIGTGGSNQPQHF.